The next 25 T cell receptor beta chains were all read from a single sample in a study of a mutant IDH1 vaccine in newly diagnosed glioma. The antigens of these receptors remain unknown. Data came from immunoSEQ multiplex PCR; TCRdb stores just in-frame clones and leaves some out. The profile shows around 31,000 clones, around 58% of them singletons. Noted time point: week 5, during vaccination. A 20-mer mutant IDH1 peptide at 300 ug was injected subcutaneously with topical imiquimod. The sample here was PBMCs, taken from a glioma patient whose treatment included an IDH1 peptide vaccine. The receptor set was obtained from a woman in her late teens or twenties with glioma.

The rearrangement links TRBV25-1 to TRBJ2-7; TRBD1 matches at 9 bases. Per germline, CDR1 MGHDK and CDR2 SYGVNS. J was trimmed by 1 base and V by 3 bases; bases with no gene match: 4. The CDR3 loop spans 15 amino acids. In DNA form, the CDR3 reads TGTGCCAGCAGTGATTGGGACAGGGTTTCCTACGAGCAGTACTTC. It translates to CASSDWDRVSYEQYF.

This rearrangement joins TRBV14 to TRBJ2-1; 7 bases are a match to TRBD1. This CDR3 contains 14 residues. Trimming at V came to 2 bases and at J to 16 bases, leaving 14 bases not matched to a gene. Germline lookup yields CDR1 SGHDN and CDR2 FVKESK. DNA for the CDR3: TGTGCCAGCAGCCAATCACAAGTAGTTAGGGGGCAATTCTTC. It codes for CASSQSQVVRGQFF.

The chain combines TRBV7-9 with TRBJ2-3; 8 positions agree with TRBD1. J gave up 4 bases and V 3 bases, and 9 bases lay outside the gene matches. There are 16 residues in the CDR3. Germline V gene sequence: CDR1 SEHNR, CDR2 FQNEAQ (reference sequence). The CDR3 loop reads CASSFYGQGWADTQYF. The CDR3 DNA reads TGTGCCAGCAGCTTCTACGGACAGGGATGGGCAGATACGCAGTATTTT.

This chain joins TRBV5-6 and TRBJ1-2; a possible D gene is TRBD1 (5 bases). Per the germline V gene, CDR1 is SGHDT and CDR2 is YYEEEE. The CDR3 is 15 amino acids. V dropped 0 bases and J dropped 0 bases, with 9 bases sitting between them. The CDR3 DNA sequence: TGTGCCAGCAGCTTGGTAGACAGAGCTAACTATGGCTACACCTTC. It is translated as CASSLVDRANYGYTF.

This rearrangement joins TRBV7-2 to TRBJ1-5; D is unresolved. V dropped 1 base and J dropped 7 bases, with 8 bases sitting between them. The length of the CDR3 is 13 residues. CDR1 is SGHTA, CDR2 FQGNSA, per germline. CDR3 region: CASSLGLGQPQHF. CDR3 DNA: TGTGCCAGCAGCTTAGGGCTAGGGCAGCCCCAGCATTTT.

The gene calls are TRBV7-9 and TRBJ2-7; D may be TRBD2 (5 bases). Trimming took 0 bases from V and 2 from J, leaving 8 bases between them. This CDR3 contains 14 residues. The germline V gene has CDR1 SEHNR and CDR2 FQNEAQ (reference sequence). CDR3 sequence: CASSLALGAYEQYF. The CDR3 DNA is TGTGCCAGCAGCTTAGCTCTGGGAGCCTACGAGCAGTACTTC.

The chain is built from TRBV4-2 and TRBJ1-2; D perhaps matches TRBD1 (6 bases). Germline V lookup: CDR1 LGHNA, CDR2 YNFKEQ. Trimming stripped 0 bases from V and 4 bases from J, with 9 bases between. The CDR3 length is 14 residues. The CDR3 coding sequence is TGTGCCAGCAGCCAAGAAAGGGACATCTATGGCTACACCTTC. It yields the protein CASSQERDIYGYTF.

The rearrangement joins TRBV2 to TRBJ2-5, with 7 bases that match TRBD1. The J call may be incorrect, as the DNA end agrees better with TRBJ2-7. The germline CDR1 and CDR2 sequences are SNHLY and FYNNEI. This CDR3 is 13 amino acids long. CDR3 amino acids: CASSIGTAYEQYF. Written as DNA, the CDR3 is TGTGCCAGCAGTATAGGGACAGCATACGAGCAGTACTTC.

V gene TRBV7-2 combines with J gene TRBJ1-1, with D possibly TRBD1 on 6 matching bases. Trimming left V 5 bases short and J 3 bases short, with 16 bases between. This CDR3 has 15 amino acids. Germline CDR1 is SGHTA and CDR2 is FQGNSA. This CDR3 reads CASSPRRGADTEAFF. CDR3 bases: TGTGCCAGCAGCCCGAGGAGGGGGGCGGACACTGAAGCTTTCTTT.

The rearrangement joins TRBV6-1 to TRBJ2-1, with a possible D match to TRBD2 (6 bases). The CDR3 extends over 11 amino acids. The germline V and J ends were trimmed by 3 bases and 10 bases, with 7 bases remaining between them. Germline V gives CDR1 MNHNS, CDR2 SASEGT. The CDR3 nucleotides are TGTGCCAGCAGTGATCTAGCGGAGCAGTTCTTC. Encoded protein: CASSDLAEQFF.

In regard to this clone: Other DNA sequences of this sample code for an identical CDR3. The chain uses TRBV27 and TRBJ2-7; the D gene is possibly TRBD1 (6 bases). The CDR3 extends over 13 amino acids. V was cut by 3 bases and J by 2 bases, with 8 bases left in between. Germline loops: CDR1 MNHEY, CDR2 SMNVEV (reference sequence). CDR3 DNA: TGTGCCAGCAGTTTCAACAGGGCCTACGAGCAGTACTTC. This gives the protein CASSFNRAYEQYF.

This chain links TRBV5-1 with TRBJ1-5; D gene ambiguous. Trimming took 4 bases from V and 4 from J, leaving 15 bases between them. Germline CDR1 SGHRS, CDR2 YFSETQ. This CDR3 spans 15 amino acids. The CDR3 nucleotides are TGCGCCAGCAGCCCCCAGGATCCGTCGAATCAGCCCCAGCATTTT. It translates to CASSPQDPSNQPQHF.

The chain joins TRBV6-1 to TRBJ2-7, with 10 bases aligning to TRBD2. After removal of 3 bases from V and 6 bases from J, the junction contained 8 bases not matched to a gene. CDR1 is MNHNS, CDR2 SASEGT, per germline. The CDR3 length is 15 residues. CDR3 region: CASSDWSGRATEQYF. CDR3 DNA: TGTGCCAGCAGTGATTGGAGCGGGAGGGCCACCGAGCAGTACTTC.

The CDR3 spells CASSFGQGTSREQYF. CDR3 DNA: TGTGCCAGCAGCTTTGGACAGGGGACGTCGCGAGAGCAGTACTTC. The chain is built from TRBV6-5 and TRBJ2-7; 9 nucleotides align to TRBD1. Germline V gene data show CDR1 as MNHEY and CDR2 as SVGAGI. With V trimmed by 6 bases and J by 7 bases, 13 bases remained unmatched. The length of the CDR3 is 15 residues.

In this sample, this clone turned up a few times. The chain is built from TRBV19 and TRBJ1-1; the D is unclear. This CDR3 comprises 12 residues. V dropped 6 bases and J dropped 5 bases, with 10 bases sitting between them. Germline V CDR1 and CDR2: LNHDA, SQIVND (reference sequence). CDR3 region: CASSMSVTEAFF. As DNA, the CDR3 is TGTGCCAGTAGCATGTCGGTGACTGAAGCTTTCTTT.

A single count supports this clone. This rearrangement joins TRBV7-9 to TRBJ1-1; D gene ambiguous. Deletions cut 2 bases from V and 1 base from J, with 8 bases between. The CDR3 loop spans 14 amino acids. Per the germline V gene, CDR1 is SEHNR and CDR2 is FQNEAQ (reference sequence). The CDR3 spells CASSLSGGNTEAFF. In DNA, the CDR3 is TGTGCCAGCAGCTTATCTGGCGGGAACACTGAAGCTTTCTTT.

The rearrangement joins TRBV19 to TRBJ2-3; D not resolved. V lost 0 bases and J 4 bases, leaving 11 bases between the germline ends. This CDR3 contains 15 residues. From germline, CDR1 is LNHDA and CDR2 SQIVND (reference sequence). The DNA of the CDR3 is TGTGCCAGTAGTATAGACTCGGGCCGTTCAGATACGCAGTATTTT. Translation gives CASSIDSGRSDTQYF.

The chain has TRBV6-5 and TRBJ2-7; 10 nucleotides line up with TRBD1. The V segment lost 2 bases and the J segment 4 bases; nucleotides outside the gene matches: 5. The CDR3 consists of 15 residues. Germline CDR1 and CDR2: MNHEY and SVGAGI. The CDR3 loop is CASSYRRDRGYEQYF. The CDR3 nucleotides read TGTGCCAGCAGTTACCGCCGGGACAGGGGTTACGAGCAGTACTTC.

This clone was seen more than once but under ten times. The chain has TRBV11-1 and TRBJ1-2, with 7 bases that match TRBD1. The CDR3 sequence is 14 residues long. Germline V gene sequence: CDR1 SGHAT, CDR2 FQDESV (reference sequence). Germline trimming cut 6 bases from V and 8 bases from J; bases unmatched to any gene: 12. In nucleotides, the CDR3 is TGTGCCAGCAGACTCGACAGGGTCGGTTCCGGCTACACCTTC. It is translated as CASRLDRVGSGYTF.

This clone ranks as medium-sized. The genes are TRBV28 and TRBJ2-1; TRBD2 is a possible D gene (5 bases). Trimming removed 2 bases from V and 3 bases from J, with 11 bases in between. This CDR3 is 15 amino acids long. CDR1 is MDHEN and CDR2 is SYDVKM in the germline V gene. The CDR3: CASSLTGSLYNEQFF. The DNA of the CDR3 is TGTGCCAGCAGTTTAACGGGATCTCTCTACAATGAGCAGTTCTTC.

The chain links TRBV4-1 to TRBJ2-1; possible D gene TRBD2, 7 bases. This CDR3 is built from 16 residues. V was clipped by 0 bases and J by 3 bases, with 12 bases between them. From germline, CDR1 is MGHRA and CDR2 YSYEKL. In DNA form, the CDR3 reads TGCGCCAGCAGCCAAGACCGGGGGGCGCTCTACAATGAGCAGTTCTTC. Its translation: CASSQDRGALYNEQFF.

This clone occurred a few times. This rearrangement joins TRBV7-8 to TRBJ2-2; no clear D. Trimming took off 1 base at V and 4 bases at J, with 10 bases between the two ends. This CDR3 is built from 15 residues. Looked up from germline, CDR1 is SGHVS and CDR2 is FQNEAQ. The CDR3 loop reads CASSLVGQGTGELFF. CDR3 in DNA: TGTGCCAGCAGCTTAGTCGGGCAAGGCACCGGGGAGCTGTTTTTT.

The chain is built from TRBV7-6 and TRBJ2-5, with TRBD2 matching over 7 bases. The V and J ends lost 3 bases and 1 base, in that order; junction bases with no gene match: 8. This CDR3 has 16 residues. CDR1 SGHVS and CDR2 FNYEAQ come from the germline V gene. CDR3 protein: CASSLAPGGFQETQYF. CDR3 sequence (DNA): TGTGCCAGCAGCTTGGCCCCCGGGGGGTTCCAAGAGACCCAGTACTTC.

In this sample, this clone turned up a few times. This sequence joins TRBV28 and TRBJ1-2; 8 bases match TRBD1. Germline CDR1 and CDR2: MDHEN and SYDVKM. The V gene end was trimmed by 7 bases and the J gene end by 8 bases; junction bases not matched to a gene: 21. The CDR3 extends over 17 amino acids. The CDR3 loop reads CASTLPGQGAKMSGYTF. Written as DNA, the CDR3 is TGTGCCAGCACCCTACCGGGGCAGGGGGCGAAGATGTCCGGCTACACCTTC.

The V call is TRBV2, the J call TRBJ1-4; D possibly corresponds to TRBD1 (6 bases). Between the trimmed V and J ends, which lost 3 bases and 4 bases, there was a span of 12 bases. CDR3 length equals 15 residues. CDR1 SNHLY and CDR2 FYNNEI come from the germline V gene. The CDR3 bases are TGTGCCAGCAGTGATCTACAGGGCAGTAATGAAAAACTGTTTTTT. Residues: CASSDLQGSNEKLFF.